The next 25 T cell receptor beta chains were all read from a single sample in a study of T cells in Graves' hyperthyroidism and ophthalmopathy. Amplified regions were TCR beta CDR3 sequences from RNA transcripts. Using the HTBI primer set, a first-round RT-PCR was run on the TCR CDR3. TCRdb redid the calling of the multiplex PCR reads with MiXCR, one entry per CDR3 protein. The sample yields around 660,000 distinct CDR3 sequences, less than 45% seen once. The sample taken for sequencing was peripheral blood or thyroid tissue (not recorded which). The receptors were sampled from an adult man with Graves' disease, either hyperthyroidism or ophthalmopathy (not recorded which).

This clonotype was seen more than once but under ten times. V and J are TRBV10-2 and TRBJ1-5; D is perhaps TRBD1 (5 bases). The V gene's germline CDR1 is WSHSY and CDR2 SAAADI. Trimming took 2 bases from V and 0 from J, leaving 17 bases between them. The CDR3 loop spans 18 amino acids. The DNA of the CDR3 is TGCGCCAGCAGTGAGCGTTTTTCGGGGGTCGATAGCAATCAGCCCCAGCATTTT. Translating gives CASSERFSGVDSNQPQHF.

J is TRBJ2-7 and V is TRBV6-5; D may be TRBD1 (5 bases). V lost 8 bases and J lost 0, with 20 bases in between. Germline V CDR1 and CDR2: MNHEY, SVGAGI. This CDR3 contains 16 residues. CDR3 region: CASLERTGPSSYEQYF. The CDR3 nucleotides are TGTGCCAGCCTAGAAAGAACAGGCCCTAGCTCCTACGAGCAGTACTTC.

At least ten counts were recorded for this clonotype. V usage is TRBV19 and J usage is TRBJ2-6, with D possibly matching TRBD1 (6 bases). Trimming stripped 4 bases from V and 2 bases from J, with 6 bases between. From germline, CDR1 is LNHDA and CDR2 SQIVND (reference sequence). This CDR3 is 14 amino acids long. CDR3 DNA: TGTGCCAGTAGTAGGACAGCTGGGGCCAACGTCCTGACTTTC. It yields the protein CASSRTAGANVLTF.

This chain joins TRBV2 and TRBJ1-6, with 10 bases fitting TRBD1. Trimming removed 0 bases from V and 9 bases from J; junction bases left unmatched: 5. CDR1 and CDR2 (germline): SNHLY, FYNNEI. This CDR3 comprises 16 residues. CDR3 in amino acids: CASSEARQGASSPLHF. The CDR3 DNA reads as TGTGCCAGCAGTGAAGCGAGACAGGGGGCGAGTTCACCCCTCCACTTT.

This sequence joins TRBV10-3 and TRBJ1-2; D is perhaps TRBD1 (6 bases). The CDR3 length is 12 residues. The germline V gene has CDR1 ENHRY and CDR2 SYGVKD. Trimming took 4 bases from V and 8 from J, leaving 11 bases between them. The CDR3 protein is CAISGTENGYTF. Here the CDR3 DNA reads TGTGCCATCAGTGGGACAGAGAACGGCTACACCTTC.

The rearrangement joins TRBV7-3 to TRBJ2-7; TRBD2 matches 8 bases. The germline V gene encodes CDR1 SGHTA and CDR2 FQGTGA. The CDR3 runs to 16 residues. Trimming took 2 bases from V and 5 from J; bases not matched to a gene: 11. The DNA of the CDR3 is TGTGCCAGCAGCTTAGGGCAGGCGGGACTAGTCGACGAGCAGTACTTC. Translation: CASSLGQAGLVDEQYF.

The rearrangement links TRBV20-1 to TRBJ2-7, with D maybe TRBD2 (6 bases). The CDR3 length is 14 residues. Germline CDR1 DFQATT, CDR2 SNEGSKA (reference sequence). The V gene lost 4 bases and the J gene lost 2 bases, with 15 bases spanning the gap. The CDR3 sequence: CSATPGLSTYEQYF. CDR3 bases: TGCAGTGCTACACCGGGACTCAGTACCTACGAGCAGTACTTC.

This clonotype came up many times. This sequence joins TRBV7-9 and TRBJ1-6, with D uncertain. The CDR3 is 13 residues long. CDR1 and CDR2 (germline): SEHNR, FQNEAQ (reference sequence). The V end was cut by 3 bases, the J end by 10 bases, with 10 bases between. Written as DNA, the CDR3 is TGTGCCAGCAGCTTGAGCCTCGGCTCACCCCTCCACTTT. Translated: CASSLSLGSPLHF.

The chain couples TRBV25-1 to TRBJ1-1; D might be TRBD1 (6 bases). V was pared by 10 bases and J by 2 bases, with 14 bases between. From germline, CDR1 is MGHDK and CDR2 SYGVNS. CDR3 length: 13 amino acids. The CDR3 DNA follows: TGTGCCACCAAGAAGGGGGGAAACACTGAAGCTTTCTTT. Translation: CATKKGGNTEAFF.

The chain recombines TRBV25-1 with TRBJ2-5; possibly TRBD1 or TRBD2 for D (5 bases each). Germline lookup yields CDR1 MGHDK and CDR2 SYGVNS. Trimming left V 6 bases short and J 5 bases short, with 22 bases between. The CDR3 length is 16 residues. This chain's CDR3 is CASSASSGTLVETQYF. The CDR3 DNA reads as TGTGCCAGCAGCGCCTCGTCCGGGACCCTGGTGGAGACCCAGTACTTC.

There are a few counts of this clonotype. V usage is TRBV7-9 and J usage is TRBJ1-2; no clear D gene. The V end lost 4 bases, the J end lost 7 bases, and 7 bases lay between the germline ends. This CDR3 is built from 11 residues. The germline CDR1 and CDR2 sequences are SEHNR and FQNEAQ (reference sequence). CDR3 in amino acids: CASSSVGGYTF. The CDR3 DNA sequence: TGTGCCAGCAGCTCGGTTGGTGGCTACACCTTC.

This chain links TRBV20-1 with TRBJ1-2; 7 bases agree with TRBD1. CDR1 and CDR2 (germline): DFQATT, SNEGSKA (reference sequence). The CDR3 has 16 residues. V gave up 0 bases and J gave up 2 bases; unmatched junction bases: 9. CDR3: CSARDLLGQPNYGYTF. The CDR3 DNA reads as TGCAGTGCTAGAGACCTATTGGGACAGCCCAACTATGGCTACACCTTC.

The chain has TRBV12-3 or TRBV12-4 and TRBJ2-7; no definite D call. The length of the CDR3 is 14 residues. Trimming pared 5 bases from V and 2 bases from J, leaving 13 bases between. The CDR3 region has the DNA TGTGCCAGCAGTCAATGGGCAGGAACCTACGAGCAGTACTTC. Amino acid sequence: CASSQWAGTYEQYF.

This clonotype was observed a few times. The rearrangement joins TRBV6-1 to TRBJ1-5, with a weak D call TRBD1 (6 bases). Trimming stripped 7 bases from V and 4 bases from J, with 17 bases between. The CDR3 contains 15 residues. The germline V gene has CDR1 MNHNS and CDR2 SASEGT. CDR3 sequence: CASTPSWGTNQPQHF. The CDR3 coding sequence is TGTGCCAGCACTCCCTCGTGGGGGACAAATCAGCCCCAGCATTTT.

V gene TRBV2 combines with J gene TRBJ1-5, with a weak D call TRBD1 (5 bases). The germline V gene has CDR1 SNHLY and CDR2 FYNNEI. Trimming removed 0 bases at V and 2 bases at J, with 14 bases between. This CDR3 region has 17 residues. The CDR3 bases are TGTGCCAGCAGTGAAGCTGTCAGGGCGGTCGGCAATCAGCCCCAGCATTTT. Amino acids: CASSEAVRAVGNQPQHF.

There are a few counts of this clonotype. The chain couples TRBV7-2 to TRBJ1-2, with D perhaps TRBD1 (5 bases). The germline V gene has CDR1 SGHTA and CDR2 FQGNSA. V was pared by 2 bases and J by 3 bases, with 10 bases between. The length of the CDR3 is 14 residues. The CDR3 is CASSLLRGDYGYTF. In DNA form, the CDR3 reads TGTGCCAGCAGCTTATTACGGGGGGACTATGGCTACACCTTC.

Comments on this clonotype: Given a much more abundant clone one base away, this may be a read error. V is TRBV7-9 and J is TRBJ1-3; 7 positions agree with TRBD1. V shed 6 bases and J 0 bases; nucleotides not matched to a gene: 8. Per the germline V gene, CDR1 is SEHNR and CDR2 is FQNEAQ (reference sequence). This CDR3 is 16 amino acids long. The DNA for the CDR3 is TGTGCCAGCAGTGAACAGGGGACGAACTCTGGAAACACCATATATTTT. Translating it yields CASSEQGTNSGNTIYF.

V is TRBV29-1 and J is TRBJ2-2; D ambiguous. V was pared by 0 bases and J by 9 bases, with 5 bases between. Germline V lookup: CDR1 SQVTM, CDR2 ANQGSEA. The CDR3 covers 11 residues. CDR3 amino acids: CSVEDQRELFF. The CDR3 DNA reads TGCAGCGTTGAAGATCAGCGGGAGCTGTTTTTT.

This clonotype has at least ten counts. This chain uses TRBV7-2 with TRBJ1-1, with D tentatively TRBD1 (6 bases). There are 12 residues in the CDR3. Germline CDR1 reads SGHTA; CDR2 reads FQGNSA. Trimming removed 4 bases from V and 10 bases from J, with 13 bases in between. CDR3 in amino acids: CASSYGTLGAFF. In DNA, the CDR3 is TGTGCCAGCAGCTACGGGACACTCGGAGCTTTCTTT.

The chain employs TRBV19 and TRBJ1-4, with D uncertain. V was clipped by 6 bases and J by 13 bases, with 12 bases between them. The CDR3 is made up of 11 amino acids. Per the germline V gene, CDR1 is LNHDA and CDR2 is SQIVND (reference sequence). This chain's CDR3 is CASRIKILLFF. CDR3 DNA: TGTGCCAGTAGAATAAAGATCTTACTGTTTTTT.

The chain combines TRBV10-3 with TRBJ1-6; 11 positions agree with TRBD1. The CDR3 length is 15 residues. Trimming at V came to 4 bases and at J to 9 bases, leaving 5 bases not matched to a gene. CDR1 ENHRY and CDR2 SYGVKD come from the germline V gene. The CDR3 sequence is CAISAGQGAASPLHF. The CDR3 DNA is TGTGCCATCAGTGCAGGACAGGGGGCGGCTTCACCCCTCCACTTT.

The V gene is TRBV12-3 or TRBV12-4, the J gene TRBJ1-4; 7 bases line up with TRBD1. The trim removed 6 bases at V and 3 bases at J, leaving 10 bases unmatched. CDR3 length: 16 amino acids. The CDR3 sequence is CASSPGTVRANEKLFF. CDR3 nucleotides: TGTGCCAGCAGCCCTGGGACAGTTCGCGCTAATGAAAAACTGTTTTTT.

In its sample, this clonotype was seen many times. V is TRBV7-2 and J is TRBJ2-5; possibly TRBD1 or TRBD2 for D (5 bases each). The CDR3 extends over 14 amino acids. Germline lookup yields CDR1 SGHTA and CDR2 FQGNSA. Trimming cost V 4 bases and J 1 base, with 10 bases left between them. The CDR3 DNA reads as TGTGCCAGCAGCTCCCCGGGACGCCAAGAGACCCAGTACTTC. The encoded protein is CASSSPGRQETQYF.

As regards this clonotype: Being one base from a much bigger clone, this may be a read error. The chain is built from TRBV15 and TRBJ2-7; no firm D call. CDR1 is LNHNV, CDR2 YYDKDF, per germline (reference sequence). The CDR3 consists of 14 residues. V lost 0 bases and J lost 2, with 8 bases in between. The CDR3 reads CATSRDRLAYEQYF. CDR3 in DNA: TGTGCCACCAGCAGAGATCGATTGGCCTACGAGCAGTACTTC.

This chain joins TRBV20-1 and TRBJ1-1, with 11 bases lining up with TRBD1. The V gene's germline CDR1 is DFQATT and CDR2 SNEGSKA (reference sequence). V lost 5 bases, J lost 1 base, and 3 bases stayed unmatched. This CDR3 is 14 amino acids long. The CDR3 here is CSAGDRGTNTEAFF. The CDR3 DNA follows: TGCAGTGCTGGGGACAGGGGGACGAACACTGAAGCTTTCTTT.